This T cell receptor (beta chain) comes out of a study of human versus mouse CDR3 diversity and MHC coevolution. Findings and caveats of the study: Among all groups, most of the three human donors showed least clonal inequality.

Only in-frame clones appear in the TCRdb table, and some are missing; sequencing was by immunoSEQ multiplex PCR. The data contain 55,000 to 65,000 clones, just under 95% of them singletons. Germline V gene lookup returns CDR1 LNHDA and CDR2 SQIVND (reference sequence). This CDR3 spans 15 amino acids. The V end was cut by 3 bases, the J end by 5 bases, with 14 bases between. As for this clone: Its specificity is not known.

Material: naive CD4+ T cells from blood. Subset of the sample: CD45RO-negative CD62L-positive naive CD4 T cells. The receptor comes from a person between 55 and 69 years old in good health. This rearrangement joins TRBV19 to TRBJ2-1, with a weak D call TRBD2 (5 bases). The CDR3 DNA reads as TGTGCCAGTAGTATTATGGGAGTCCTCCACAATGAGCAGTTCTTC. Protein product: CASSIMGVLHNEQFF.